This T cell receptor beta chain was retrieved from a study of breast tumors, draining lymph nodes, adjacent tissues. Findings and limits, study-wide: The lymph node origin of tumor T cells was framed as consistent with a hypothesis, not demonstrated. Tumor TCR diversity was below lymph nodes but above nontumor tissue. Tumor and nontumor repertoires were significantly more similar in luminal-like than in basal-like breast cancer. The data were judged consistent with most tumor T cells coming from lymph node and expanding in tumor.

TCRdb analysed the multiplex PCR reads with MiXCR anew, one entry per CDR3 protein. The sample lists about 15,000 distinct CDR3 sequences, 52% occurring once. Only a few counts were recorded for this clonotype. Antigen specificity is unknown. This CDR3 has 15 residues. The V and J ends lost 5 bases and 4 bases respectively, with 15 bases between them. The V gene's germline CDR1 is MNHEY and CDR2 SMNVEV (reference sequence). The TCR was taken from a female donor with breast cancer. Some clones in this sample may be carry-over from other donors' samples. The sequenced sample consisted of tumor-adjacent breast tissue. The V gene is TRBV27, the J gene TRBJ2-1; unclear D gene. CDR3 region: CASSLPLAEYNEQFF. DNA for the CDR3: TGTGCCAGCAGTCTACCCCTGGCGGAGTACAATGAGCAGTTCTTC.